This T cell receptor (beta chain) was captured by sequencing in a study of blood T cell repertoires in COVID-19. At the level of the study: Some COVID-19 samples were acute and others convalescent; all came from the United States, Italy and Spain. In each case, the material was cDNA or gDNA derived from T cells, B-cell-depleted T cells, or PBMCs.

V lost 0 bases to trimming and J lost 2 bases, with 11 bases between them. CDR3 length: 16 amino acids. CDR1 is MNHEY, CDR2 SVGEGT, per germline. This clone was counted once. Participants came from about two dozen US areas, aged roughly 18 to 90 years. Researchers sorted participants into cohorts using their self-reported clinical history. Sequenced by immunoSEQ multiplex PCR; TCRdb stores in-frame clones only, minus some. Found here are about 250,000 clones, roughly 90% of them singletons; the top ten hold nearly 6.5%. The chain combines TRBV6-2 or TRBV6-3 with TRBJ2-1, with a possible D match to TRBD2 (5 bases). The sequence was collected from a woman under 40 with acute COVID-19. Sequencing was done on a sample of PBMCs or T cells enriched from blood (not recorded which). The CDR3 loop is CASSYSLGEPYNEQFF. CDR3 DNA sequence: TGTGCCAGCAGTTACTCGTTGGGAGAACCCTACAATGAGCAGTTCTTC.